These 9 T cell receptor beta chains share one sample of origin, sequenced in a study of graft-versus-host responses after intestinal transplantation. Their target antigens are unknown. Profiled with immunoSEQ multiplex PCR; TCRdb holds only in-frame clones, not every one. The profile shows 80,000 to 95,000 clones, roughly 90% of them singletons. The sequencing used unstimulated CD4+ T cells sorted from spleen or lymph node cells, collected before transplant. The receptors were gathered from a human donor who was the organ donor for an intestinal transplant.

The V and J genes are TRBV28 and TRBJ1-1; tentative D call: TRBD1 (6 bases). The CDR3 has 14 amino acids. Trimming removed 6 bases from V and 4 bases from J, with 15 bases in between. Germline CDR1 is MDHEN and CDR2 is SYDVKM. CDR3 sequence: CASSPSGTLTEAFF. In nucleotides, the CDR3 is TGTGCCAGCAGCCCGTCGGGGACACTCACTGAAGCTTTCTTT. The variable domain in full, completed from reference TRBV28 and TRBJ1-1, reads DVKVTQSSRYLVKRTGEKVFLECVQDMDHENMFWYRQDPGLGLRLIYFSYDVKMKEKGDIPEGYSVSREKKERFSLILESASTNQTSMYLCASSPSGTLTEAFFGQGTRLTVV.

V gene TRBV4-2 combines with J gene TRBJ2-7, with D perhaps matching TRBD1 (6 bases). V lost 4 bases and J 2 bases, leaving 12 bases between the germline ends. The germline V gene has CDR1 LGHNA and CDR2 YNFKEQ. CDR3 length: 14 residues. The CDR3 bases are TGTGCCAGCAGCCTCCGCAGGGGAACCTACGAGCAGTACTTC. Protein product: CASSLRRGTYEQYF.

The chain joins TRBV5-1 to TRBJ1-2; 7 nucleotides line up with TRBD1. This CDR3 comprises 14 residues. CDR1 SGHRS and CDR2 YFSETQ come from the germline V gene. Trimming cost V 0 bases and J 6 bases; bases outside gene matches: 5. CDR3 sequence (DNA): TGCGCCAGCAGCTTGGAAGGGGGCAGTGATGGCTACACCTTC. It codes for CASSLEGGSDGYTF.

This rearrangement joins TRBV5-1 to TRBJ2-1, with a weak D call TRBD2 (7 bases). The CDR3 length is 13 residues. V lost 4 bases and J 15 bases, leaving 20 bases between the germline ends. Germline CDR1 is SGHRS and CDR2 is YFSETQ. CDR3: CASSDTEGGARFF. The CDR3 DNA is TGCGCCAGCAGCGACACCGAGGGGGGGGCCCGGTTCTTC.

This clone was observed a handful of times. This chain's CDR3 is CASSSGVGGWYEQYF. CDR3 DNA sequence: TGTGCCAGCAGTAGCGGAGTAGGCGGGTGGTACGAGCAGTACTTC. The chain joins TRBV6-6 to TRBJ2-7, with a possible D match to TRBD2 (5 bases). Per the germline V gene, CDR1 is MNHNY and CDR2 is SVGAGI (reference sequence). V lost 5 bases and J lost 4, with 18 bases in between. The CDR3 is 15 residues long.

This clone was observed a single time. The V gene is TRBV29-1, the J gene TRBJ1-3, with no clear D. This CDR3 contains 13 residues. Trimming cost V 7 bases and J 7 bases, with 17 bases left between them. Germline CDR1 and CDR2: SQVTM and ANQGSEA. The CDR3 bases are TGCAGCGCCTTGTCTGACATCCAGAACACCATATATTTT. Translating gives CSALSDIQNTIYF. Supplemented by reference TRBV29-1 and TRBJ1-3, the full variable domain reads SAVISQKPSRDICQRGTSLTIQCQVDSQVTMMFWYRQQPGQSLTLIATANQGSEATYESGFVIDKFPISRPNLTFSTLTVSNMSPEDSSIYLCSALSDIQNTIYFGEGSWLTVV.

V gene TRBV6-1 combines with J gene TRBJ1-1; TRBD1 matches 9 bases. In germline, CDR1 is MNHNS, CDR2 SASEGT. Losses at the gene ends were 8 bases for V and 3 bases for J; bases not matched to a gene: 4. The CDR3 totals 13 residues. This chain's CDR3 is CASGTGSDTEAFF. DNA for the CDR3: TGTGCCAGCGGGACAGGGAGCGACACTGAAGCTTTCTTT.

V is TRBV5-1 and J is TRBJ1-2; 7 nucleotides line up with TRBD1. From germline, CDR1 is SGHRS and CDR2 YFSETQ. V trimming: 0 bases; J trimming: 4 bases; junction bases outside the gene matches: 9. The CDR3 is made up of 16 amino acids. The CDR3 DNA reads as TGCGCCAGCAGCTTGGCCGGGGGACAGCTCCTCTATGGCTACACCTTC. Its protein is CASSLAGGQLLYGYTF.

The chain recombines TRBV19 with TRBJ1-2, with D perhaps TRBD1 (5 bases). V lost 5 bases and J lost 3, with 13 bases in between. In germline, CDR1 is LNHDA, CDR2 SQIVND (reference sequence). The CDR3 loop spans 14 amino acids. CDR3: CASSPRGAHYGYTF. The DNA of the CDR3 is TGTGCCAGTAGTCCCCGCGGGGCGCACTATGGCTACACCTTC.